What follows are 3 T cell receptor beta chains derived from one specimen sequenced in a study of blood T cell repertoires in COVID-19. Method: immunoSEQ multiplex PCR; TCRdb's copy keeps in-frame clones and lacks some. Found here are 50,000 to 60,000 clones, just under 90% of them singletons; the top ten hold 7.5% to 10%. The sequencing sample was made of peripheral blood. These receptor sequences come from a man older than 75 with active or convalescent COVID-19.

This clone was counted only a few times. Distinct nucleotide sequences in the sample also encode this CDR3. This chain joins TRBV7-9 and TRBJ2-7; maybe TRBD2 (6 bases). This CDR3 has 14 residues. The V end lost 3 bases, the J end lost 0 bases, and 9 bases lay between the germline ends. CDR1 is SEHNR and CDR2 is FQNEAQ in the germline V gene (reference sequence). The CDR3 DNA reads TGTGCCAGCAGCTTGGGGACTGGCTCCTACGAGCAGTACTTC. Amino acid sequence: CASSLGTGSYEQYF.

The chain combines TRBV29-1 with TRBJ1-1; 8 bases line up with TRBD1. V lost 6 bases and J lost 0; bases outside the gene matches: 3. CDR3 length: 13 amino acids. In germline, CDR1 is SQVTM, CDR2 ANQGSEA. CDR3: CSVDRAVNTEAFF. CDR3 DNA sequence: TGCAGCGTGGACAGGGCCGTGAACACTGAAGCTTTCTTT.

This clone turned up a few times. The rearrangement joins TRBV6-5 to TRBJ1-6; 8 bases fit TRBD1. V lost 2 bases and J lost 7; bases outside the gene matches: 4. The CDR3 covers 15 residues. Germline V CDR1 and CDR2: MNHEY, SVGAGI. The CDR3 reads CASSYTGGLNSPLHF. The CDR3 DNA reads TGTGCCAGCAGTTACACAGGGGGGTTGAATTCACCCCTCCACTTT.